This T cell receptor (beta chain) was identified during a study of T cell changes during pregnancy in multiple sclerosis. Clones were sequenced by immunoSEQ multiplex PCR, and TCRdb holds only the in-frame ones, with some missing. The sample lists approximately 44,000 clones; under 95% were seen once. V dropped 3 bases and J dropped 3 bases, with 12 bases sitting between them. The CDR3 spans 15 residues. From germline, CDR1 is LNHDA and CDR2 SQIVND (reference sequence). This receptor was obtained from a female donor with multiple sclerosis, enrolled in a pregnancy study. The chain recombines TRBV19 with TRBJ2-1; maybe TRBD2 (5 bases). This material consisted of CD4+ T cells from peripheral blood mononuclear cells, taken in the third trimester of pregnancy. CDR3 sequence (DNA): TGTGCCAGTAGTATGCGGGCAGACCTCTACAATGAGCAGTTCTTC. Its protein product is CASSMRADLYNEQFF. The whole variable domain, remainder taken from reference TRBV19 and TRBJ2-1, is DGGITQSPKYLFRKEGQNVTLSCEQNLNHDAMYWYRQDPGQGLRLIYYSQIVNDFQKGDIAEGYSVSREKKESFPLTVTSAQKNPTAFYLCASSMRADLYNEQFFGPGTRLTVL.